This entry describes one T cell receptor beta chain. Its antigen is not identified. This sample was taken from a study of a mutant IDH1 vaccine in newly diagnosed glioma. Looking at the study overall: Held at week 35, visit V12 was the safety follow-up, and visit V13 followed at week 47.

CDR1 is LNHDA and CDR2 is SQIVND in the germline V gene (reference sequence). V lost 3 bases to trimming and J lost 9 bases, with 18 bases between them. This CDR3 spans 14 amino acids. Profiling relied on immunoSEQ multiplex PCR, and the TCRdb table lists in-frame clones only, not all of them. The repertoire includes about 32,000 clones, roughly 80% of them detected once, and over 15% sits in the top ten. Stated time point: week 35, safety follow-up. All doses held 300 ug of mutant IDH1 20-mer peptide, with topical imiquimod. The sequence derives from a man younger than 45 with glioma. V is TRBV19 and J is TRBJ2-7; D is perhaps TRBD1 or TRBD2 (5 bases each). The sequences come from PBMCs, collected from a glioma patient whose treatment included an IDH1 peptide vaccine. CDR3 in DNA: TGTGCCAGTAGTATCCCCGGGACGGCTACGAGGCAGTACTTC. This codes for CASSIPGTATRQYF.